This entry lists 9 T cell receptor beta chains sequenced from one sample in a study of blood T cell repertoires in COVID-19. Here immunoSEQ multiplex PCR was the method, and the copy in TCRdb shows in-frame clones only, minus some. Among just under 150,000 clones, 87% were seen once, and the ten largest hold around 8.3%. The sequencing sample was made of peripheral blood. Receptors originate from a woman between 50 and 59 years old with active or convalescent COVID-19.

This chain connects TRBV6-2 or TRBV6-3 to TRBJ2-2, with a possible D match to TRBD1 (5 bases). The CDR3 totals 15 residues. Germline values: CDR1 MNHEY, CDR2 SVGEGT. Trimming removed 4 bases at V and 6 bases at J, with 15 bases between. The CDR3: CASSLGPRMAGELFF. CDR3 nucleotides: TGTGCCAGCAGTTTGGGGCCGCGGATGGCCGGGGAGCTGTTTTTT.

The chain combines TRBV6-5 with TRBJ2-5; possible D gene TRBD2, 6 bases. The CDR3 runs 15 residues. Germline V gene data show CDR1 as MNHEY and CDR2 as SVGAGI. The V gene lost 0 bases and the J gene lost 1 base, with 9 bases spanning the gap. The CDR3 loop is CASSYSEEGQETQYF. CDR3 in DNA: TGTGCCAGCAGTTACTCGGAGGAGGGCCAAGAGACCCAGTACTTC.

The chain has TRBV6-1 and TRBJ1-4, with 8 bases matching TRBD1. Germline CDR1 is MNHNS and CDR2 is SASEGT. Germline trimming cut 5 bases from V and 8 bases from J; bases unmatched to any gene: 10. CDR3 length: 15 residues. This chain's CDR3 is CASSSRTGRIEKLFF. CDR3 bases: TGTGCCAGCAGTTCCCGGACAGGGAGGATCGAAAAACTGTTTTTT.

The chain recombines TRBV5-1 with TRBJ2-5; perhaps TRBD1 as D (5 bases). CDR3 size: 13 residues. V lost 4 bases to trimming and J lost 5 bases, with 12 bases between them. Germline-derived CDR1 and CDR2 are SGHRS and YFSETQ. The CDR3 DNA reads TGCGCCAGCAGCCGACAGTCAGCGGAGACCCAGTACTTC. Translation: CASSRQSAETQYF.

V and J are TRBV13 and TRBJ1-5; 7 nucleotides match TRBD1. CDR1 PRHDT and CDR2 FYEKMQ come from the germline V gene (reference sequence). The CDR3 totals 13 residues. Trimming at V came to 5 bases and at J to 5 bases, leaving 3 bases not matched to a gene. Written as DNA, the CDR3 is TGTGCCAGCAGCGCCGACAGGGATCAGCCCCAGCATTTT. Amino acids: CASSADRDQPQHF.

This chain connects TRBV27 to TRBJ2-5; 16 bases fit TRBD2. The CDR3 contains 16 residues. With 5 bases clipped from V and 7 bases from J, the junction kept 7 bases outside the gene matches. The germline gives CDR1 MNHEY, CDR2 SMNVEV (reference sequence). CDR3 in amino acids: CASSPQGLAGGRTQYF. The CDR3 bases are TGTGCCAGCAGTCCCCAGGGACTAGCGGGGGGGCGGACCCAGTACTTC.

The chain uses TRBV5-6 and TRBJ1-2; a possible D gene is TRBD1 (5 bases). The CDR3 totals 13 residues. V was cut by 4 bases and J by 2 bases, with 9 bases left in between. Germline-derived CDR1 and CDR2 are SGHDT and YYEEEE. The CDR3 is CASSNRINYGYTF. The CDR3 bases are TGTGCCAGCAGCAACAGGATCAACTATGGCTACACCTTC.

This clone appeared a single time. The chain recombines TRBV19 with TRBJ1-3; TRBD1 aligns across 9 bases. Germline loops: CDR1 LNHDA, CDR2 SQIVND (reference sequence). Trimming took 5 bases from V and 7 from J; bases not matched to a gene: 6. The CDR3 has 14 residues. The chain's CDR3 is CASSPTGGANTIYF. The CDR3 nucleotides are TGTGCCAGTAGTCCAACAGGGGGCGCGAACACCATATATTTT.

This clone was counted at least ten times. This sequence joins TRBV7-9 and TRBJ1-1; 8 nucleotides line up with TRBD1. This CDR3 region has 18 residues. Germline V lookup: CDR1 SEHNR, CDR2 FQNEAQ (reference sequence). V trimming: 3 bases; J trimming: 0 bases; junction bases outside the gene matches: 12. CDR3 sequence (DNA): TGTGCCAGCAGCTTGGGGCGGGGCAGGGGGCAATTGAACACTGAAGCTTTCTTT. This translates into CASSLGRGRGQLNTEAFF.